This TCR beta chain was documented in a study of T cell responses to AZD1222 COVID-19 vaccine. Only in-frame clones appear in the TCRdb table, and some are missing; sequencing was by immunoSEQ multiplex PCR. The table lists 180,000 or so clones, about nine tenths of them singletons, with around 1.6% in the top ten. Sequencing used peripheral blood, obtained 28 days after the second AZD1222 dose. The sequence came from an adult who received the AZD1222 COVID-19 vaccine.

CDR3 residues: CASINRGQTTGYTF. CDR3 nucleotides: TGTGCCAGCATCAACAGGGGACAGACTACTGGCTACACCTTC. V is TRBV6-5 and J is TRBJ1-2; 7 bases are a match to TRBD1. J lost 7 bases, V lost 7 bases, and 12 bases had no gene match. Germline lookup yields CDR1 MNHEY and CDR2 SVGAGI. This CDR3 is built from 14 residues.